This T cell receptor (beta chain) was observed in a study of identical twins. Germline V gene sequence: CDR1 ENHRY, CDR2 SYGVKD. CDR3 length: 12 amino acids. V was clipped by 2 bases and J by 2 bases, with 4 bases between them. TCRdb passed the 5' RACE reads through MiXCR, listing each CDR3 protein once. The repertoire has roughly 720,000 distinct CDR3 sequences, roughly 18% of them found once; the top ten carry around 13%. These sequences were also reported in another study, on T cells expressing NK-cell markers.

The sequence was obtained from a woman between 18 and 29 years old in good health. Sequenced input: PBMCs. The chain uses TRBV10-3 and TRBJ2-7; D gene unclear. CDR3 coding DNA: TGTGCCATCAGTGAGGGCGCCTACGAGCAGTACTTC. Amino acids: CAISEGAYEQYF.